These 17 T cell receptor beta chains were all obtained from the same sample, sequenced in a study of PD-1 blockade in classical Hodgkin lymphoma (TCRdb year 2020). The meaning of the sample's time point label: cycle 1 day 1 (C1D1), immediately before nivolumab initiation. Every trial patient had relapsed following autologous stem cell transplantation, and prior brentuximab vedotin exposure was what differed among cohorts A, B and C. Library construction relied on the immunoSEQ multiplex PCR assay. TCRdb obtained this table from immuneACCESS and retained in-frame rearrangements with V and J assigned. These tables miss some clones; where compared with another copy, unresolved V genes account for less than half of the shortfall, and the remainder is unexplained. The sample contains roughly 60,000 clones, 90% of them found a single time. Around 9.7% of the sample lies in the top ten. The sample in question was peripheral blood mononuclear cells (PBMCs), obtained at baseline. The origin of the receptors is a human donor with classical Hodgkin lymphoma.

This clone was seen a single time. The chain joins TRBV6-1 to TRBJ1-2, with D possibly being TRBD1 (5 bases). Trimming removed 3 bases at V and 8 bases at J, with 16 bases between. The germline V gene encodes CDR1 MNHNS and CDR2 SASEGT. CDR3 length equals 14 residues. The CDR3 sequence is CASSDRVGFGGYTF. The CDR3 DNA reads TGTGCCAGCAGTGACAGGGTGGGCTTCGGAGGCTACACCTTC.

This chain links TRBV28 with TRBJ1-5; maybe TRBD1 (6 bases). Trimming stripped 1 base from V and 9 bases from J, with 16 bases between. The CDR3 extends over 15 amino acids. CDR1 and CDR2 from the germline V gene are MDHEN and SYDVKM. The CDR3 is CASSLSGQGLGPQHF. The CDR3 DNA is TGTGCCAGCAGTTTATCGGGGCAGGGGTTAGGGCCCCAGCATTTT.

A remark on this clone: Sequence at one end of the junction differs from germline and may be a read error. The chain uses TRBV28 and TRBJ2-1, with 13 bases lining up with TRBD2. Germline lookup yields CDR1 MDHEN and CDR2 SYDVKM. The CDR3 is made up of 15 amino acids. The CDR3 nucleotides are TGTGCCAGCAGTCCGACTAGCGGGGGGTACAATGTGCAGTTCTTC. Residues: CASSPTSGGYNVQFF.

The rearrangement joins TRBV18 to TRBJ2-2, with unresolved D. Trimming cost V 5 bases and J 2 bases, with 9 bases left between them. The CDR3 has 14 amino acids. Germline V gene sequence: CDR1 KGHSH, CDR2 LQKENI. The CDR3 here is CASSAEGNTGELFF. The CDR3 nucleotides are TGTGCCAGCTCAGCGGAAGGAAACACCGGGGAGCTGTTTTTT.

The rearrangement uses TRBV11-2 and TRBJ1-4; D unclear. Between the trimmed V and J ends, which lost 2 bases and 7 bases, there was a span of 14 bases. The CDR3 covers 15 residues. Germline V gives CDR1 SGHAT, CDR2 FQNNGV. The CDR3 DNA reads TGTGCCAGCAGCTTATCCGGACGGGTGGTTGAAAAACTGTTTTTT. Encoded protein: CASSLSGRVVEKLFF. Complete variable domain (other parts from reference TRBV11-2 and TRBJ1-4): EAGVAQSPRYKIIEKRQSVAFWCNPISGHATLYWYQQILGQGPKLLIQFQNNGVVDDSQLPKDRFSAERLKGVDSTLKIQPAKLEDSAVYLCASSLSGRVVEKLFFGSGTQLSVL.

This chain connects TRBV6-6 to TRBJ2-7; TRBD1 aligns across 7 bases. Germline V gene data show CDR1 as MNHNY and CDR2 as SVGAGI (reference sequence). The ends lost 4 bases at V and 0 bases at J; junction bases unmatched: 6. The CDR3 spans 15 residues. CDR3: CASSSPRTGSYEQYF. Written as DNA, the CDR3 is TGTGCCAGCAGTTCTCCGAGGACAGGCTCCTACGAGCAGTACTTC.

V usage is TRBV19 and J usage is TRBJ1-4, with D possibly being TRBD1 (5 bases). The CDR3 extends over 14 amino acids. Trimming left V 5 bases short and J 7 bases short, with 14 bases between. Germline V gene lookup returns CDR1 LNHDA and CDR2 SQIVND (reference sequence). Written as DNA, the CDR3 is TGTGCCAGTAGTGCCGACAGTTGGGGTGAAAAACTGTTTTTT. Protein product: CASSADSWGEKLFF.

This rearrangement joins TRBV30 to TRBJ1-1, with no clear D. The ends were cut back, 0 bases at V and 0 bases at J, with 5 bases in the middle. Germline CDR1 and CDR2: GTSNPN and SVGIG (reference sequence). The CDR3 runs 13 residues. Here the CDR3 reads CAWSVLLNTEAFF. The CDR3, as DNA: TGTGCCTGGAGTGTACTGCTGAACACTGAAGCTTTCTTT.

The genes are TRBV7-9 and TRBJ2-5; D unresolved. Trimming took 3 bases from V and 5 from J, leaving 10 bases between them. Looked up from germline, CDR1 is SEHNR and CDR2 is FQNEAQ (reference sequence). This CDR3 comprises 13 residues. This chain's CDR3 is CASSLVPAETQYF. The CDR3 bases are TGTGCCAGCAGCTTGGTCCCGGCCGAGACCCAGTACTTC.

The chain joins TRBV28 to TRBJ1-5, with 8 bases identical to TRBD1. In germline, CDR1 is MDHEN, CDR2 SYDVKM. V was pared by 6 bases and J by 2 bases, with 9 bases of the junction left unmatched. The CDR3 extends over 16 amino acids. The CDR3 region has the DNA TGTGCCAGCAGAAGAACAGGGGGGGAGCGCAATCAGCCCCAGCATTTT. Protein product: CASRRTGGERNQPQHF.

The chain is built from TRBV5-8 and TRBJ2-6, with D possibly being TRBD1 (6 bases). V lost 4 bases and J 0 bases, leaving 14 bases between the germline ends. Germline lookup yields CDR1 SGHTS and CDR2 YDEGEE. The CDR3 consists of 17 residues. As DNA, the CDR3 is TGTGCCAGCAGCCCCCCGGGACACTTCTCTGGGGCCAACGTCCTGACTTTC. This gives the protein CASSPPGHFSGANVLTF.

The V gene is TRBV6-6, the J gene TRBJ1-5; D call uncertain. V was shortened by 8 bases and J by 4 bases, with 12 bases between the two germline ends. From germline, CDR1 is MNHNY and CDR2 SVGAGI (reference sequence). The CDR3 spans 13 residues. CDR3 amino acids: CASGNGLNQPQHF. CDR3 DNA sequence: TGTGCCAGCGGTAACGGCTTGAATCAGCCCCAGCATTTT.

The CDR3 nucleotides read TGTGCCAGTAGTTGGCACTCCCGGGACCAAGAGCAGTACTTC. Residues: CASSWHSRDQEQYF. The rearrangement uses TRBV19 and TRBJ2-7; D may be TRBD1 or TRBD2 (5 bases each). Germline loops: CDR1 LNHDA, CDR2 SQIVND (reference sequence). The V end was cut by 5 bases, the J end by 7 bases, with 18 bases between. The CDR3 loop spans 14 amino acids.

The V and J genes are TRBV4-1 and TRBJ1-6; D remains unclear. CDR1 and CDR2 from the germline V gene are MGHRA and YSYEKL. The V and J ends lost 4 bases and 5 bases respectively, with 15 bases between them. The CDR3 totals 16 residues. The CDR3 region is CASSRYADGNNSPLHF. The CDR3 nucleotides read TGCGCCAGCAGCCGGTACGCCGACGGAAATAATTCACCCCTCCACTTT.

The CDR3 loop is CASRTPGQQEKLFF. As DNA, the CDR3 is TGTGCCAGCAGGACCCCGGGACAGCAGGAAAAACTGTTTTTT. The V and J genes are TRBV2 and TRBJ1-4; 7 bases align to TRBD1. Germline assignment: CDR1 SNHLY and CDR2 FYNNEI. The CDR3 extends over 14 amino acids. Losses at the gene ends were 6 bases for V and 8 bases for J; bases not matched to a gene: 9. The full variable domain, rest sourced from reference TRBV2 and TRBJ1-4, is EPEVTQTPSHQVTQMGQEVILRCVPISNHLYFYWYRQILGQKVEFLVSFYNNEISEKSEIFDDQFSVERPDGSNFTLKIRSTKLEDSAMYFCASRTPGQQEKLFFGSGTQLSVL.

This clone was seen only once. This rearrangement joins TRBV28 to TRBJ2-5, with 12 bases aligning to TRBD2. This CDR3 has 15 residues. The V segment lost 6 bases and the J segment 4 bases; nucleotides outside the gene matches: 6. Germline V gene sequence: CDR1 MDHEN, CDR2 SYDVKM. CDR3 amino acids: CASRQTSGGAETQYF. CDR3 nucleotide sequence: TGTGCCAGCAGACAGACTAGCGGGGGTGCAGAGACCCAGTACTTC. The full variable domain, with the rest looked up from reference TRBV28 and TRBJ2-5, is DVKVTQSSRYLVKRTGEKVFLECVQDMDHENMFWYRQDPGLGLRLIYFSYDVKMKEKGDIPEGYSVSREKKERFSLILESASTNQTSMYLCASRQTSGGAETQYFGPGTRLLVL.

The gene calls are TRBV28 and TRBJ2-3; 11 bases agree with TRBD2. V lost 5 bases and J lost 3; bases outside the gene matches: 7. This CDR3 spans 16 amino acids. Germline V gene data show CDR1 as MDHEN and CDR2 as SYDVKM. CDR3 in amino acids: CASSISGGVLTDTQYF. For the CDR3, the DNA is TGTGCCAGCAGTATTAGCGGGGGGGTCCTTACAGATACGCAGTATTTT.